This T cell receptor beta chain comes out of a study of blood T cell repertoires in COVID-19 (dated by TCRdb to the early 2020s). General notes on the study: Collaborator samples came from the United States, Italy and Spain and covered acute and convalescent phases of COVID-19. The material from the prospective study consisted of cDNA or gDNA derived from T cells, B-cell-depleted T cells, or PBMCs. The dataset comprised deeply sampled blood TCRbeta repertoires from subjects exposed to, actively infected with, or recovered from COVID-19. The repertoires were made available in a free public database intended to serve as a resource for research on the immune response to SARS-CoV-2. Samples came from the ongoing ImmuneRACE study (first 160 participants) plus 1,254 subjects from 6 global collaborators. A de-identified subject ID, COVID-19 status, age in years and sex were almost always included in the sample metadata. HLA class I and class II types, where available, came from metadata supplied by the sample provider rather than from assay-based typing. The study at large found these results: The quantity of clinical and demographic metadata differed by source and by participant and was supplied without curation.

Including the terminal cysteine and phenylalanine, the CDR3 comprises 14 residues. Of all the DNA, just the CDR3 is kept, 42 bases in frame from base 1. According to the germline V gene (reference sequence), CDR1 reads LGHDT and CDR2 reads YNNKEL. At the junction V is shortened by 9 bases and J by 7 bases; bases outside the gene matches: 8. TCRbeta CDR3 regions were amplified from genomic DNA by means of the immunoSEQ Assay, a bias-controlled multiplex PCR. In the original analysis: The number of nucleated cells in each sample was estimated by amplification of reference gene primers within the assay. To quantify the absolute abundance of each unique TCRbeta CDR3 rearrangement, sequence reads were collapsed and filtered. Productive Simpson clonality was computed per sample as the square root of Simpson's diversity index over productive rearrangements. TCRdb's version of the immuneACCESS table is confined to in-frame rearrangements and falls short of the full clone set. An unresolved V gene accounts for under half of the shortfall where checked; the remainder is of unknown origin. The V and J calls and the clone size are those of that table, but D and trimming were determined from the DNA. A total of 150,000 to 200,000 clones appear in this sample, around four fifths of them only once. The biggest ten clones account for about 7.1% of the sample.

Turning to this clone: The antigen it binds to is not known. No clone much larger than this one lies a single base away; base qualities are absent.

One collaborating source in Seattle enrolled patients while the patients were actively infected and followed the patients over time throughout the course of disease. Collaborating institutions collected whole blood in K2EDTA tubes following their own protocols. For TCRbeta analysis, collaborators shipped samples in one of three forms: frozen whole blood, isolated PBMCs, or DNA extracted from either of those sample types. The chain joins TRBV3-1 (or the pseudogene TRBV3-2) to TRBJ2-1; 11 bases in between match TRBD2. The clonotype was recovered from an older woman with COVID-19, enrolled during active disease. Sequencing was carried out using peripheral blood. DNA sequence: TGTGCCAGTCGTACTAGCGGGAGTGCGAATGAGCAGTTCTTC. It encodes CASRTSGSANEQFF.